A single sample gave rise to the 23 T cell receptor beta chains below, sequenced in a study of blood T cell repertoires in COVID-19. Some clones are missing from TCRdb's copy, which holds only in-frame ones; the method was immunoSEQ multiplex PCR. The table shows a few hundred thousand clones, with 80% to 90% occurring only once. Sample: PBMCs or T cells enriched from blood (not recorded which). Receptors originate from a young man with acute COVID-19.

This chain joins TRBV9 and TRBJ1-6, with D possibly being TRBD1 (5 bases). CDR1 is SGDLS, CDR2 YYNGEE, per germline. The CDR3 contains 16 residues. The V end was cut by 3 bases, the J end by 3 bases, with 13 bases between. CDR3 loop: CASSERQNSYNSPLHF. The CDR3, as DNA: TGTGCCAGCAGCGAACGACAGAACAGCTATAATTCACCCCTCCACTTT.

This chain links TRBV29-1 with TRBJ2-2; D may be TRBD1 (6 bases). V was pared by 3 bases and J by 5 bases, with 13 bases between. This CDR3 comprises 14 residues. CDR1 is SQVTM, CDR2 ANQGSEA, per germline. CDR3 protein: CSVEKTGLTGELFF. CDR3 DNA: TGCAGCGTTGAGAAAACAGGGTTGACCGGGGAGCTGTTTTTT.

The V gene is TRBV11-2, the J gene TRBJ1-4; 7 bases are a match to TRBD1. V was pared by 2 bases and J by 6 bases, with 18 bases of the junction left unmatched. The CDR3 is made up of 19 amino acids. CDR1 is SGHAT and CDR2 is FQNNGV in the germline V gene. The CDR3 is CASSLRSVRFVRGDEKLFF. Written as DNA, the CDR3 is TGTGCCAGCAGCTTAAGATCGGTGAGGTTCGTCAGGGGGGATGAAAAACTGTTTTTT.

V usage is TRBV4-1 and J usage is TRBJ1-5; D might be TRBD1 (5 bases). The CDR3 loop spans 15 amino acids. V lost 3 bases and J lost 5, with 14 bases in between. Germline loops: CDR1 MGHRA, CDR2 YSYEKL. The CDR3 is CASSHPEGRDQPQHF. In DNA, the CDR3 is TGCGCCAGCAGCCACCCGGAGGGGCGCGATCAGCCCCAGCATTTT.

This clone has a single count. Other DNA sequences in the sample encode the same CDR3. The chain links TRBV12-3 or TRBV12-4 to TRBJ2-7; D gene uncertain. CDR3 length: 13 amino acids. The chain's CDR3 is CASSLGRSYEQYV. For the CDR3, the DNA is TGTGCGAGCAGTTTGGGCCGGTCCTACGAGCAGTACGTC.

Only one count was recorded for this clone. The chain employs TRBV13 and TRBJ1-1; D call uncertain. V was trimmed by 5 bases and J by 8 bases, leaving 9 bases between them. Germline-derived CDR1 and CDR2 are PRHDT and FYEKMQ (reference sequence). The length of the CDR3 is 11 residues. CDR3 in amino acids: CASSAGMEAFF. CDR3 sequence (DNA): TGTGCCAGCAGCGCCGGGATGGAAGCTTTCTTT.

This chain joins TRBV7-6 and TRBJ2-6, with D maybe TRBD1 (5 bases). V was shortened by 1 base and J by 2 bases, with 12 bases between the two germline ends. The CDR3 consists of 17 residues. Germline V gene data show CDR1 as SGHVS and CDR2 as FNYEAQ. Here the CDR3 DNA reads TGTGCCAGCAGCTTAGGCCAGGGATATGCTGGGGCCAACGTCCTGACTTTC. Protein product: CASSLGQGYAGANVLTF.

The rearrangement uses TRBV13 and TRBJ1-1, with 8 bases aligning to TRBD1. The CDR3 has 14 amino acids. The J segment lost 1 base and the V segment lost 7 bases, leaving 5 bases of the junction unmatched. Germline CDR1 and CDR2: PRHDT and FYEKMQ (reference sequence). CDR3 in amino acids: CASNGQGWNTEAFF. CDR3 bases: TGTGCCAGCAACGGACAGGGATGGAACACTGAAGCTTTCTTT.

This clone was found a few times. J is TRBJ1-1 and V is TRBV4-3; unclear D gene. The germline V gene encodes CDR1 LGHNA and CDR2 YSLEER. This CDR3 spans 14 amino acids. With 0 bases removed from V and 2 bases from J, the gap between germline ends came to 7 bases. In nucleotides, the CDR3 is TGCGCCAGCAGCCAAGATCACAGTAACACTGAAGCTTTCTTT. Amino acid sequence: CASSQDHSNTEAFF.

This chain connects TRBV6-4 to TRBJ2-3; TRBD2 agrees at 9 bases. CDR1 is MRHNA, CDR2 SNTAGT, per germline. The ends lost 2 bases at V and 0 bases at J; junction bases unmatched: 3. The CDR3 totals 16 residues. CDR3 sequence (DNA): TGTGCCAGCAGTGACCTAGCGGGATCTAGCACAGATACGCAGTATTTT. This codes for CASSDLAGSSTDTQYF.

The chain has TRBV19 and TRBJ1-5, with 8 bases identical to TRBD1. The CDR3 spans 15 residues. The V gene end was trimmed by 5 bases and the J gene end by 5 bases; junction bases not matched to a gene: 8. Looked up from germline, CDR1 is LNHDA and CDR2 is SQIVND (reference sequence). CDR3 sequence (DNA): TGTGCCAGTAGTCAAGAAAGACAGGGGTATCAGCCCCAGCATTTT. This encodes CASSQERQGYQPQHF. Drawing the rest from reference TRBV19 and TRBJ1-5, the complete variable domain is DGGITQSPKYLFRKEGQNVTLSCEQNLNHDAMYWYRQDPGQGLRLIYYSQIVNDFQKGDIAEGYSVSREKKESFPLTVTSAQKNPTAFYLCASSQERQGYQPQHFGDGTRLSIL.

The chain has TRBV27 and TRBJ2-7; tentatively, D is TRBD1 (6 bases). The V and J ends lost 5 bases and 4 bases respectively, with 12 bases between them. Germline V gives CDR1 MNHEY, CDR2 SMNVEV (reference sequence). CDR3 length: 13 residues. The CDR3 DNA sequence: TGTGCCAGCAGTCTACTCCAGGGGTACGAGCAGTACGTC. Encoded protein: CASSLLQGYEQYV.

V gene TRBV4-1 combines with J gene TRBJ2-2; 8 bases fit TRBD1. This CDR3 is 19 amino acids long. Trimming took 0 bases from V and 2 from J; bases not matched to a gene: 11. Germline CDR1 MGHRA, CDR2 YSYEKL. For the CDR3, the DNA is TGCGCCAGCAGCCAAGATTCGGCAGGGGGCGAATACAACACCGGGGAGCTGTTTTTT. It encodes CASSQDSAGGEYNTGELFF.

The chain recombines TRBV21-1 with TRBJ2-7; TRBD2 is taken as the D call from the table, unchecked against the DNA. TRBV21-1 is a documented pseudogene. This CDR3 spans 13 amino acids. CDR3 nucleotide sequence: TGTGCCCTAGTTAGGGGGGGATCCTACGAGCAGTACGTC. This codes for CALVRGGSYEQYV.

V and J are TRBV7-2 and TRBJ2-7; 9 nucleotides align to TRBD2. The J segment lost 0 bases and the V segment lost 1 base, leaving 1 base of the junction unmatched. The germline CDR1 and CDR2 sequences are SGHTA and FQGNSA. CDR3 length: 15 amino acids. DNA for the CDR3: TGTGCCAGCAGCTTAGGCGGGAGGGCCTCCTACGAGCAGTACGTC. It translates to CASSLGGRASYEQYV.

CDR3 nucleotide sequence: TGTGCCAGCAGCTTGGACCAGGGCGCGCAGTATTTT. Translating it yields CASSLDQGAQYF. The V gene is TRBV7-3, the J gene TRBJ2-3; possible D gene TRBD1, 5 bases. The CDR3 runs to 12 residues. Germline assignment: CDR1 SGHTA and CDR2 FQGTGA. Between the trimmed V and J ends, which lost 3 bases and 10 bases, there was a span of 11 bases.

CDR3 residues: CASSLFDSPLHF. CDR3 nucleotides: TGTGCCAGCAGCTTGTTCGATTCACCCCTCCACTTT. The chain employs TRBV5-4 and TRBJ1-6; D call uncertain. Trimming shortened V by 1 base and J by 8 bases, and 4 bases separated the two germline ends. The CDR3 sequence is 12 residues long. Germline CDR1 and CDR2: SGHNT and YYREEE (reference sequence).

This clone was counted once. V is TRBV19 and J is TRBJ1-5; weak D call: TRBD1 (5 bases). The CDR3 has 13 residues. Trimming stripped 0 bases from V and 10 bases from J, with 10 bases between. Germline loops: CDR1 LNHDA, CDR2 SQIVND (reference sequence). Written as DNA, the CDR3 is TGTGCCAGTAGTATAGACAGGGCGAAACCCCAGCATTTT. Protein sequence: CASSIDRAKPQHF.

The J gene is TRBJ2-2, the V gene TRBV3-1 (or the pseudogene TRBV3-2), with 7 bases fitting TRBD1. The CDR3 is 18 amino acids. Trimming at V came to 0 bases and at J to 0 bases, leaving 7 bases not matched to a gene. The V gene's germline CDR1 is LGHDT and CDR2 YNNKEL (reference sequence). The CDR3 sequence is CASSQDGEGQSNTGELFF. Here the CDR3 DNA reads TGTGCCAGCAGCCAAGATGGCGAGGGACAGTCGAACACCGGGGAGCTGTTTTTT.

The genes are TRBV5-5 and TRBJ2-1; 9 nucleotides line up with TRBD2. The germline CDR1 and CDR2 sequences are SGHKS and YYEKEE (reference sequence). Trimming took 0 bases from V and 6 from J; bases not matched to a gene: 4. This CDR3 comprises 15 residues. CDR3 bases: TGTGCCAGCAGCTTGGGGCCTAGCGGGGTCAATGAGCAGTTCTTC. This sequence encodes CASSLGPSGVNEQFF.

The V gene is TRBV6-5, the J gene TRBJ2-1; 7 positions agree with TRBD2. J lost 13 bases, V lost 3 bases, and 3 bases had no gene match. The CDR3 sequence is 11 residues long. Germline V gene data show CDR1 as MNHEY and CDR2 as SVGAGI. DNA of the CDR3: TGTGCCAGCAGTTATCAGGGACTACAGTTCTTC. Translating it yields CASSYQGLQFF.

V is TRBV27 and J is TRBJ2-1, with TRBD1 matching over 12 bases. The CDR3 loop spans 16 amino acids. Germline lookup yields CDR1 MNHEY and CDR2 SMNVEV (reference sequence). Losses at the gene ends were 1 base for V and 7 bases for J; bases not matched to a gene: 5. CDR3 sequence reads: CASSLFGTGGRNEQFF. CDR3 bases: TGTGCCAGCAGTTTATTTGGGACAGGGGGCAGGAATGAGCAGTTCTTC.

This chain uses TRBV18 with TRBJ1-1; 7 bases line up with TRBD1. J was trimmed by 1 base and V by 4 bases; bases with no gene match: 12. Germline V gene lookup returns CDR1 KGHSH and CDR2 LQKENI. The CDR3 has 17 amino acids. The CDR3 here is CASSLPKQGYRNTEAFF. CDR3 DNA sequence: TGTGCCAGCTCACTACCTAAACAGGGGTATCGGAACACTGAAGCTTTCTTT.